One sample yielded the 31 T cell receptor beta chains listed below, sequenced in a study of blood T cell repertoires in COVID-19. The table came from immunoSEQ multiplex PCR; TCRdb's copy has only in-frame clones and leaves some out. The sample carries fewer than 90,000 clones, 70% to 90% recorded once. Sequences were obtained from peripheral blood. The receptors were gathered from a man aged 65-85 years with active COVID-19.

The rearrangement links TRBV15 to TRBJ1-4; tentatively, D is TRBD1 (5 bases). The CDR3 has 13 residues. The V and J ends lost 9 bases and 1 base respectively, with 9 bases between them. The germline V gene encodes CDR1 LNHNV and CDR2 YYDKDF (reference sequence). The CDR3 protein is CATQRGTNEKLFF. CDR3 DNA sequence: TGTGCCACGCAAAGGGGAACTAATGAAAAACTGTTTTTT. Together with reference TRBV15 and TRBJ1-4, the CDR3 gives the full variable domain: DAMVIQNPRYQVTQFGKPVTLSCSQTLNHNVMYWYQQKSSQAPKLLFHYYDKDFNNEADTPDNFQSRRPNTSFCFLDIRSPGLGDTAMYLCATQRGTNEKLFFGSGTQLSVL.

There are a few counts of this clone. The chain uses TRBV25-1 and TRBJ1-4, with D uncertain. CDR1 and CDR2 (germline): MGHDK, SYGVNS. The ends were cut back, 8 bases at V and 0 bases at J, with 10 bases in the middle. This CDR3 is 14 amino acids long. As DNA, the CDR3 is TGTGCCAGCGCCGGGTGGGCAACTAATGAAAAACTGTTTTTT. Amino acid sequence: CASAGWATNEKLFF.

This chain connects TRBV27 to TRBJ2-7; D is unclear. The CDR3 consists of 14 residues. V lost 1 base and J lost 1, with 8 bases in between. From germline, CDR1 is MNHEY and CDR2 SMNVEV (reference sequence). The CDR3 reads CASSLLGRSYEQYF. CDR3 coding DNA: TGTGCCAGCAGTTTATTGGGCAGATCCTACGAGCAGTACTTC.

The rearrangement uses TRBV3-1 (or the pseudogene TRBV3-2) and TRBJ2-5, with 9 bases matching TRBD1. CDR1 and CDR2 (germline): LGHDT, YNNKEL (reference sequence). The CDR3 has 15 residues. Trimming at V came to 1 base and at J to 5 bases, leaving 5 bases not matched to a gene. CDR3 coding DNA: TGTGCCAGCAGCCAAGTGGGACAGGGCTTTGAGACCCAGTACTTC. Amino acids: CASSQVGQGFETQYF.

The V call is TRBV30, the J call TRBJ2-7, with 7 bases lining up with TRBD2. Germline assignment: CDR1 GTSNPN and CDR2 SVGIG (reference sequence). The CDR3 totals 14 residues. The V segment lost 1 base and the J segment 4 bases; nucleotides outside the gene matches: 7. The CDR3: CAWSGGGKGYEQYF. CDR3 sequence (DNA): TGTGCCTGGAGTGGCGGGGGAAAGGGGTACGAGCAGTACTTC.

Written as DNA, the CDR3 is TGTGCCAGCAGCCAAGATCGGCTAGCGGGGGGTGAGCAGTTCTTC. Translating it yields CASSQDRLAGGEQFF. This sequence joins TRBV3-1 (or the pseudogene TRBV3-2) and TRBJ2-1; 11 bases are shared with TRBD2. Germline V gene sequence: CDR1 LGHDT, CDR2 YNNKEL (reference sequence). The CDR3 loop spans 15 amino acids. The J segment lost 9 bases and the V segment lost 0 bases, leaving 4 bases of the junction unmatched.

The V and J genes are TRBV7-2 and TRBJ2-5; 8 bases are shared with TRBD1. This CDR3 comprises 13 residues. V was clipped by 1 base and J by 5 bases; unmatched bases: 0. CDR1 and CDR2 from the germline V gene are SGHTA and FQGNSA. This CDR3 reads CASSLDRGETQYF. In DNA form, the CDR3 reads TGTGCCAGCAGCTTAGACAGGGGGGAGACCCAGTACTTC.

The chain carries TRBV11-3 and TRBJ2-7; the D is unclear. The CDR3 runs 14 residues. Trimming shortened V by 0 bases and J by 0 bases, and 6 bases separated the two germline ends. Looked up from germline, CDR1 is SGHNT and CDR2 is YENEEA. The CDR3 is CASSLDRSSYEQYF. The CDR3 DNA follows: TGTGCCAGCAGCTTAGATAGGAGCTCCTACGAGCAGTACTTC.

V and J are TRBV30 and TRBJ1-3; 9 bases agree with TRBD1. CDR1 is GTSNPN, CDR2 SVGIG, per germline (reference sequence). This CDR3 has 14 amino acids. Trimming removed 3 bases from V and 8 bases from J; junction bases left unmatched: 8. DNA for the CDR3: TGTGCCTGGAGCCCCGACAGGGGGGTGGACACCATATATTTT. Protein sequence: CAWSPDRGVDTIYF.

The rearrangement uses TRBV9 and TRBJ2-1; 9 bases fit TRBD2. CDR3 length: 20 residues. The germline V gene has CDR1 SGDLS and CDR2 YYNGEE. Losses at the gene ends were 0 bases for V and 3 bases for J; bases not matched to a gene: 16. This chain's CDR3 is CASSVDPSAPGLANYNEQFF. CDR3 sequence (DNA): TGTGCCAGCAGCGTAGACCCCTCCGCCCCGGGACTAGCCAACTACAATGAGCAGTTCTTC.

The V and J genes are TRBV7-6 and TRBJ2-7; 8 bases match TRBD2. The CDR3 contains 13 residues. J was trimmed by 6 bases and V by 1 base; bases with no gene match: 2. Germline CDR1 and CDR2: SGHVS and FNYEAQ. CDR3 residues: CASSLGGLAEQYF. In DNA, the CDR3 is TGTGCCAGCAGCTTAGGAGGACTAGCCGAGCAGTACTTC.

This chain links TRBV28 with TRBJ2-7; tentatively, D is TRBD1 (6 bases). The CDR3 has 15 residues. Per germline, CDR1 MDHEN and CDR2 SYDVKM. V was shortened by 5 bases and J by 0 bases, with 14 bases between the two germline ends. The CDR3 DNA is TGTGCCAGCAGTCCCCCCCGGACAGACTCCTACGAGCAGTACTTC. Its translation: CASSPPRTDSYEQYF.

This chain uses TRBV11-2 with TRBJ2-7, with D tentatively TRBD2 (6 bases). The germline V gene encodes CDR1 SGHAT and CDR2 FQNNGV. V was shortened by 0 bases and J by 6 bases, with 12 bases between the two germline ends. This CDR3 has 14 amino acids. The CDR3 DNA reads as TGTGCCAGCAGCTTAGAGGCGGCGGGGTCCGAGCAGTACTTC. It codes for CASSLEAAGSEQYF.

The DNA of the CDR3 is TGCAGTGCTAGTGCCGGGACTAGCGGAAACATTCAGTACTTC. Residues: CSASAGTSGNIQYF. The V and J genes are TRBV20-1 and TRBJ2-4; 11 bases map to TRBD2. After removal of 3 bases from V and 6 bases from J, the junction contained 4 bases not matched to a gene. The germline gives CDR1 DFQATT, CDR2 SNEGSKA (reference sequence). The CDR3 consists of 14 residues.

V gene TRBV19 combines with J gene TRBJ2-6; possible D gene TRBD1, 5 bases. The CDR3 length is 15 residues. The germline V gene encodes CDR1 LNHDA and CDR2 SQIVND (reference sequence). V was cut by 1 base and J by 9 bases, with 13 bases left in between. CDR3 in amino acids: CASSIGGSVGNVLTF. DNA of the CDR3: TGTGCCAGTAGTATAGGGGGCAGTGTGGGCAACGTCCTGACTTTC.

The gene calls are TRBV3-1 (or the pseudogene TRBV3-2) and TRBJ2-1; 8 bases line up with TRBD2. V shed 4 bases and J 6 bases; nucleotides not matched to a gene: 14. The CDR3 extends over 17 amino acids. Germline assignment: CDR1 LGHDT and CDR2 YNNKEL (reference sequence). The CDR3 protein is CASSPRGASGGPNEQFF. The DNA for the CDR3 is TGTGCCAGCAGCCCTCGGGGGGCCAGCGGGGGCCCCAATGAGCAGTTCTTC.

This clone was observed a handful of times. The chain is built from TRBV11-3 and TRBJ1-4; 8 bases match TRBD1. CDR1 and CDR2 (germline): SGHNT, YENEEA. V lost 5 bases, J lost 1 base, and 6 bases stayed unmatched. The CDR3 runs to 16 residues. The CDR3 coding sequence is TGTGCCAGCAGCGCCCGGACAGGGAGAACTAATGAAAAACTGTTTTTT. Translating it yields CASSARTGRTNEKLFF.

This clone has just one count. The gene calls are TRBV19 and TRBJ1-1; TRBD1 agrees at 8 bases. V shed 5 bases and J 1 base; nucleotides not matched to a gene: 3. Germline loops: CDR1 LNHDA, CDR2 SQIVND (reference sequence). This CDR3 has 14 residues. CDR3 in amino acids: CASSPGGPNTEAFF. DNA of the CDR3: TGTGCCAGTAGTCCAGGGGGCCCGAACACTGAAGCTTTCTTT.

The rearrangement links TRBV19 to TRBJ2-1; 10 nucleotides agree with TRBD2. The germline CDR1 and CDR2 sequences are LNHDA and SQIVND (reference sequence). Unmatched junction bases numbered 15, after V lost 5 bases and J lost 8 bases. The CDR3 covers 17 residues. CDR3 loop: CASSSPGLAALGDEQFF. The CDR3 coding sequence is TGTGCCAGTAGTTCCCCCGGACTAGCGGCCCTTGGGGATGAGCAGTTCTTC. Full variable domain (outside the CDR3, taken from reference TRBV19 and TRBJ2-1): DGGITQSPKYLFRKEGQNVTLSCEQNLNHDAMYWYRQDPGQGLRLIYYSQIVNDFQKGDIAEGYSVSREKKESFPLTVTSAQKNPTAFYLCASSSPGLAALGDEQFFGPGTRLTVL.

The chain couples TRBV12-3 or TRBV12-4 to TRBJ1-5, with 7 bases fitting TRBD1. The CDR3 is made up of 13 amino acids. Trimming cost V 6 bases and J 5 bases; bases outside gene matches: 4. DNA for the CDR3: TGTGCCAGCAGACGACAGGGCGATCAGCCCCAGCATTTT. This sequence encodes CASRRQGDQPQHF.

The chain recombines TRBV9 with TRBJ2-1; TRBD1 might be the D (6 bases). Per germline, CDR1 SGDLS and CDR2 YYNGEE. The CDR3 loop spans 15 amino acids. V was cut by 4 bases and J by 2 bases, with 13 bases left in between. CDR3 in DNA: TGTGCCAGCAGCCCCGGGACAACCCCCTACAATGAGCAGTTCTTC. Its protein is CASSPGTTPYNEQFF.

The V and J genes are TRBV2 and TRBJ2-3; D might be TRBD1 (6 bases). Germline V lookup: CDR1 SNHLY, CDR2 FYNNEI. This CDR3 comprises 16 residues. V dropped 6 bases and J dropped 2 bases, with 18 bases sitting between them. Here the CDR3 reads CASRDPGTPPTDTQYF. In DNA form, the CDR3 reads TGTGCCAGCAGAGATCCAGGGACACCGCCCACAGATACGCAGTATTTT. Filled out from reference TRBV2 and TRBJ2-3, the complete variable domain reads EPEVTQTPSHQVTQMGQEVILRCVPISNHLYFYWYRQILGQKVEFLVSFYNNEISEKSEIFDDQFSVERPDGSNFTLKIRSTKLEDSAMYFCASRDPGTPPTDTQYFGPGTRLTVL.

The chain couples TRBV4-3 to TRBJ1-1; 8 bases are shared with TRBD1. The CDR3 spans 15 residues. V was pared by 3 bases and J by 4 bases, with 7 bases of the junction left unmatched. Germline CDR1 is LGHNA and CDR2 is YSLEER. The CDR3 DNA is TGCGCCAGCAGCCACACCAGGGGGCAGGGCACTGAAGCTTTCTTT. This sequence encodes CASSHTRGQGTEAFF.

The V gene is TRBV6-5, the J gene TRBJ2-7; D possibly corresponds to TRBD1 (5 bases). With 0 bases removed from V and 4 bases from J, the gap between germline ends came to 10 bases. CDR1 and CDR2 (germline): MNHEY, SVGAGI. The CDR3 runs 14 residues. The CDR3: CASSYSPGQYEQYF. In nucleotides, the CDR3 is TGTGCCAGCAGTTACTCCCCAGGGCAGTACGAGCAGTACTTC.

V gene TRBV7-8 combines with J gene TRBJ1-2; TRBD1 aligns across 7 bases. The CDR3 loop spans 15 amino acids. Germline CDR1 SGHVS, CDR2 FQNEAQ. Trimming removed 7 bases from V and 2 bases from J; junction bases left unmatched: 10. The CDR3 is CASMPGQSPNYGYTF. In nucleotides, the CDR3 is TGTGCCAGCATGCCGGGACAGAGCCCCAACTATGGCTACACCTTC.

The chain carries TRBV29-1 and TRBJ2-5, with 9 bases aligning to TRBD2. Germline assignment: CDR1 SQVTM and CDR2 ANQGSEA. The CDR3 has 12 amino acids. V dropped 6 bases and J dropped 14; count of bases not matched to a gene: 13. This CDR3 reads CSVRGGDGRYYF. Written as DNA, the CDR3 is TGCAGCGTCCGCGGGGGGGACGGACGGTATTACTTC. Using reference TRBV29-1 and TRBJ2-5 for the parts outside the CDR3, the full variable domain is SAVISQKPSRDICQRGTSLTIQCQVDSQVTMMFWYRQQPGQSLTLIATANQGSEATYESGFVIDKFPISRPNLTFSTLTVSNMSPEDSSIYLCSVRGGDGRYYFGPGTRLLVL.

The chain has TRBV4-1 and TRBJ2-7; 11 bases match TRBD1. With 0 bases clipped from V and 3 bases from J, the junction kept 4 bases outside the gene matches. The CDR3 runs to 16 residues. The germline V gene has CDR1 MGHRA and CDR2 YSYEKL. CDR3 in DNA: TGCGCCAGCAGCCAAGATGGGGGGACAGGGGGCTACGAGCAGTACTTC. Its protein product is CASSQDGGTGGYEQYF.

The gene calls are TRBV7-2 and TRBJ2-7; TRBD2 agrees at 12 bases. V was pared by 5 bases and J by 0 bases, with 14 bases of the junction left unmatched. Germline values: CDR1 SGHTA, CDR2 FQGNSA. The CDR3 length is 19 residues. Written as DNA, the CDR3 is TGTGCCAGCAGCACTCTTAGGGGGTCTAGCGGGAGGGCCTCCTACGAGCAGTACTTC. It translates to CASSTLRGSSGRASYEQYF.

The chain uses TRBV15 and TRBJ1-6; TRBD1 is a possible D gene (5 bases). CDR1 and CDR2 (germline): LNHNV, YYDKDF (reference sequence). This CDR3 spans 15 amino acids. V lost 4 bases and J 8 bases, leaving 15 bases between the germline ends. The CDR3 loop reads CATSTRWEQDSPLHF. The CDR3 nucleotides are TGTGCCACCAGCACTAGGTGGGAACAGGATTCACCCCTCCACTTT. The full variable domain, rest sourced from reference TRBV15 and TRBJ1-6, is DAMVIQNPRYQVTQFGKPVTLSCSQTLNHNVMYWYQQKSSQAPKLLFHYYDKDFNNEADTPDNFQSRRPNTSFCFLDIRSPGLGDTAMYLCATSTRWEQDSPLHFGNGTRLTVT.

The chain is built from TRBV27 and TRBJ2-5; 12 positions agree with TRBD1. The CDR3 has 13 residues. J lost 7 bases, V lost 10 bases, and 7 bases had no gene match. In germline, CDR1 is MNHEY, CDR2 SMNVEV (reference sequence). The CDR3 DNA is TGTGCCACCAGGGACAGGGGGCTCGGGACCCAGTACTTC. Protein: CATRDRGLGTQYF.

Only a few counts were recorded for this clone. The V and J genes are TRBV4-2 and TRBJ2-7; TRBD2 matches 14 bases. Trimming cost V 3 bases and J 4 bases; bases outside gene matches: 11. The CDR3 loop spans 18 amino acids. Germline CDR1 is LGHNA and CDR2 is YNFKEQ. The DNA of the CDR3 is TGTGCCAGCAGCCAGGGTCAGACTAGCGGGAGGGCCGGGTACGAGCAGTACTTC. Translating it yields CASSQGQTSGRAGYEQYF.